Each of the 30 T cell receptor beta chains below was sequenced from the same sample in a study of cytomegalovirus exposure and HLA in healthy donors. In the PCR, 60 Vbeta and 13 Jbeta primers were used. The protocol was immunoSEQ multiplex PCR, while the TCRdb copy is restricted to in-frame clones and leaves out a portion. The sample yields 150,000 to 200,000 clones, about 80% seen once. The sample taken for sequencing was PBMCs. The receptors shown here come from a young woman in good health and CMV-seropositive.

The chain couples TRBV29-1 to TRBJ1-2; D possibly corresponds to TRBD1 (5 bases). V dropped 3 bases and J dropped 2 bases, with 10 bases sitting between them. Germline assignment: CDR1 SQVTM and CDR2 ANQGSEA. The CDR3 length is 13 residues. The CDR3 here is CSVDQSGNYGYTF. The CDR3 DNA is TGCAGCGTTGATCAATCAGGGAACTATGGCTACACCTTC.

V gene TRBV19 combines with J gene TRBJ1-1, with D tentatively TRBD1 (6 bases). The CDR3 is 16 amino acids. The V gene lost 6 bases and the J gene lost 2 bases, with 19 bases spanning the gap. CDR1 and CDR2 (germline): LNHDA, SQIVND (reference sequence). CDR3 in DNA: TGTGCCAGTAGGAAAAATATCGAACAGGGTAACACTGAAGCTTTCTTT. The encoded protein is CASRKNIEQGNTEAFF.

The V call is TRBV7-9, the J call TRBJ1-3; D is unclear. This CDR3 is 15 amino acids long. Trimming shortened V by 5 bases and J by 2 bases, and 13 bases separated the two germline ends. Germline V gives CDR1 SEHNR, CDR2 FQNEAQ (reference sequence). CDR3 nucleotides: TGTGCCAGCAGCGCCCAGGAGGGTCCTGGAAACACCATATATTTT. It specifies CASSAQEGPGNTIYF.

The gene calls are TRBV4-3 and TRBJ2-4; tentative D call: TRBD2 (5 bases). The CDR3 consists of 19 residues. Trimming stripped 1 base from V and 0 bases from J, with 19 bases between. Germline lookup yields CDR1 LGHNA and CDR2 YSLEER. Here the CDR3 DNA reads TGCGCCAGCAGCCAAGGTCTAGGCAGTGGACTTAGAGCCAAAAACATTCAGTACTTC. Translated, it gives CASSQGLGSGLRAKNIQYF.

V usage is TRBV4-1 and J usage is TRBJ2-1, with D perhaps matching TRBD1 (5 bases). This CDR3 has 16 residues. V lost 2 bases and J 0 bases, leaving 11 bases between the germline ends. Germline lookup yields CDR1 MGHRA and CDR2 YSYEKL. The CDR3 region is CASSQPGKTSYNEQFF. The CDR3 DNA sequence: TGCGCCAGCAGCCAACCAGGGAAAACCTCCTACAATGAGCAGTTCTTC.

The V call is TRBV6-5, the J call TRBJ2-3, with TRBD1 matching 7 bases. The trim removed 7 bases at V and 5 bases at J, leaving 9 bases unmatched. This CDR3 comprises 14 residues. Per the germline V gene, CDR1 is MNHEY and CDR2 is SVGAGI. DNA of the CDR3: TGTGCCAGCACCTCGACAGGGTCGGGAGATACGCAGTATTTT. Residues: CASTSTGSGDTQYF.

In this sample, this clone turned up once. The rearrangement joins TRBV7-2 to TRBJ1-5; no clear D. Trimming took 5 bases from V and 2 from J, leaving 16 bases between them. Germline V gene sequence: CDR1 SGHTA, CDR2 FQGNSA. This CDR3 comprises 16 residues. The CDR3 DNA reads as TGTGCCAGCAGCGATACCCGGGGAGTGGGCAATCAGCCCCAGCATTTT. Translating it yields CASSDTRGVGNQPQHF. The variable domain in full, completed from reference TRBV7-2 and TRBJ1-5, reads GAGVSQSPSNKVTEKGKDVELRCDPISGHTALYWYRQSLGQGLEFLIYFQGNSAPDKSGLPSDRFSAERTGGSVSTLTIQRTQQEDSAVYLCASSDTRGVGNQPQHFGDGTRLSIL.

This rearrangement joins TRBV7-9 to TRBJ2-2, with D possibly being TRBD1 (5 bases). Trimming cost V 10 bases and J 2 bases, with 17 bases left between them. Germline V gives CDR1 SEHNR, CDR2 FQNEAQ (reference sequence). This CDR3 is built from 15 residues. For the CDR3, the DNA is TGTGCCAACGCCGAAGGGGCTCTCAACACCGGGGAGCTGTTTTTT. This sequence encodes CANAEGALNTGELFF.

This clone was recorded a few times. This rearrangement joins TRBV5-1 to TRBJ1-4; D is possibly TRBD1 (6 bases). The germline gives CDR1 SGHRS, CDR2 YFSETQ. The CDR3 length is 15 residues. Trimming removed 3 bases at V and 2 bases at J, with 11 bases between. In DNA, the CDR3 is TGCGCCAGCAGCTCCCAGAGGGGGACTAATGAAAAACTGTTTTTT. This codes for CASSSQRGTNEKLFF.

The chain is built from TRBV23-1 and TRBJ1-6; D possibly corresponds to TRBD1 (5 bases). TRBV23-1 is known as an ORF, though its function is uncertain. The V end was cut by 7 bases, the J end by 5 bases, with 15 bases between. The CDR3 length is 15 residues. CDR3 amino acids: CASTSTECNNSPLHF. Written as DNA, the CDR3 is TGCGCCAGCACATCGACAGAATGTAATAATTCACCCCTCCACTTT.

This chain connects TRBV13 to TRBJ2-7, with 8 bases that match TRBD1. Germline V gene lookup returns CDR1 PRHDT and CDR2 FYEKMQ (reference sequence). The CDR3 has 15 amino acids. Germline trimming cut 4 bases from V and 9 bases from J; bases unmatched to any gene: 14. The CDR3: CASSSDRGFLSGQYF. CDR3 bases: TGTGCCAGCAGCTCAGACAGGGGCTTCCTCTCGGGGCAGTACTTC.

Only a few counts were recorded for this clone. The chain combines TRBV7-8 with TRBJ1-2, with TRBD1 identical over 9 bases. Trimming removed 1 base from V and 6 bases from J; junction bases left unmatched: 3. The CDR3 length is 14 residues. The germline V gene has CDR1 SGHVS and CDR2 FQNEAQ. This chain's CDR3 is CASSLGTGVDGYTF. The CDR3 DNA sequence: TGTGCCAGCAGCTTAGGGACAGGGGTTGATGGCTACACCTTC.

The table lists this clone with a few counts. This chain connects TRBV28 to TRBJ1-1; 8 nucleotides align to TRBD1. J gave up 5 bases and V 6 bases, and 8 bases lay outside the gene matches. This CDR3 has 14 residues. Per germline, CDR1 MDHEN and CDR2 SYDVKM. CDR3 in DNA: TGTGCCAGCAGCGGACAGGGAAGGGGTACTGAAGCTTTCTTT. Translated, it gives CASSGQGRGTEAFF.

This clone appeared a single time. V and J are TRBV13 and TRBJ2-3; 14 bases align to TRBD2. Germline V gene lookup returns CDR1 PRHDT and CDR2 FYEKMQ (reference sequence). Trimming at V came to 7 bases and at J to 5 bases, leaving 11 bases not matched to a gene. This CDR3 contains 17 residues. For the CDR3, the DNA is TGTGCCAGCACCCCTGACCTGACTAGCGGGGGGGGAGATACGCAGTATTTT. It codes for CASTPDLTSGGGDTQYF.

The CDR3 sequence is CASSEVPGHYGYTF. The DNA for the CDR3 is TGTGCCAGCAGTGAAGTCCCAGGGCACTATGGCTACACCTTC. This rearrangement joins TRBV6-1 to TRBJ1-2; D might be TRBD1 (5 bases). The CDR3 is 14 residues long. The V gene's germline CDR1 is MNHNS and CDR2 SASEGT. V lost 1 base to trimming and J lost 3 bases, with 9 bases between them.

The rearrangement links TRBV19 to TRBJ1-5; TRBD1 matches at 8 bases. The CDR3 has 15 residues. After removal of 1 base from V and 7 bases from J, the junction contained 6 bases not matched to a gene. Germline lookup yields CDR1 LNHDA and CDR2 SQIVND (reference sequence). The CDR3 nucleotides read TGTGCCAGTAGTATAGTGCCAGGGGGCCAACAGCCCCAGCATTTT. This codes for CASSIVPGGQQPQHF.

This clone was seen only once. The chain joins TRBV13 to TRBJ2-2, with no clear D. V was shortened by 4 bases and J by 0 bases, with 15 bases between the two germline ends. The germline gives CDR1 PRHDT, CDR2 FYEKMQ (reference sequence). This CDR3 spans 17 amino acids. CDR3 sequence: CASSSARQTPNTGELFF. In DNA, the CDR3 is TGTGCCAGCAGCTCAGCTCGACAAACCCCGAACACCGGGGAGCTGTTTTTT.

This chain links TRBV7-2 with TRBJ1-2, with TRBD1 identical over 9 bases. CDR1 is SGHTA and CDR2 is FQGNSA in the germline V gene. The CDR3 extends over 16 amino acids. Losses at the gene ends were 0 bases for V and 0 bases for J; bases not matched to a gene: 2. The CDR3 DNA reads as TGTGCCAGCAGCTTAGCCGGACAGGGGTCTAACTATGGCTACACCTTC. It codes for CASSLAGQGSNYGYTF.

The CDR3 coding sequence is TGTGCCTGGAGTCGGGACAGCTACGAGCAGTACTTC. Protein product: CAWSRDSYEQYF. The V gene is TRBV30, the J gene TRBJ2-5, with 7 bases identical to TRBD1. The J call may be faulty, since TRBJ2-7 better matches the DNA end. CDR1 is GTSNPN and CDR2 is SVGIG in the germline V gene (reference sequence). This CDR3 spans 12 amino acids.

The chain has TRBV19 and TRBJ2-1, with 9 positions matching TRBD2. The CDR3 covers 16 residues. Per the germline V gene, CDR1 is LNHDA and CDR2 is SQIVND (reference sequence). The J segment lost 4 bases and the V segment lost 11 bases, leaving 15 bases of the junction unmatched. CDR3 loop: CASVAGDRQLYNEQFF. As DNA, the CDR3 is TGTGCCTCTGTAGCGGGGGACCGACAGCTATACAATGAGCAGTTCTTC.

The chain joins TRBV6-6 to TRBJ2-7; 9 positions agree with TRBD1. There are 15 residues in the CDR3. V was clipped by 5 bases and J by 5 bases; unmatched bases: 10. CDR1 MNHNY and CDR2 SVGAGI come from the germline V gene (reference sequence). The CDR3 DNA follows: TGTGCCAGCAGTCCTCTCGGGACAGGGTCAGACGAGCAGTACTTC. The encoded protein is CASSPLGTGSDEQYF.

The chain has TRBV19 and TRBJ2-3; 14 bases agree with TRBD2. Germline assignment: CDR1 LNHDA and CDR2 SQIVND (reference sequence). The CDR3 is 19 amino acids. V dropped 11 bases and J dropped 5; count of bases not matched to a gene: 21. For the CDR3, the DNA is TGTGCCGCGGGTATCGGGGAGACGTGGACTAGCGGGAGGAGAGATACGCAGTATTTT. It specifies CAAGIGETWTSGRRDTQYF.

This rearrangement joins TRBV6-5 to TRBJ1-2; D not certain. CDR3 length equals 14 residues. V gave up 8 bases and J gave up 3 bases, with 16 bases separating them. Per germline, CDR1 MNHEY and CDR2 SVGAGI. As DNA, the CDR3 is TGTGCCAGCTTTACGGGTCGGAGAGACTATGGCTACACCTTC. As protein: CASFTGRRDYGYTF.

This clone was counted only a few times. CDR3 region: CAAGLAGVSEQYF. CDR3 coding DNA: TGTGCCGCCGGACTAGCGGGAGTTAGCGAGCAGTACTTC. The rearrangement links TRBV10-3 to TRBJ2-7; 13 bases are shared with TRBD2. With 11 bases clipped from V and 6 bases from J, the junction kept 7 bases outside the gene matches. The CDR3 contains 13 residues. CDR1 ENHRY and CDR2 SYGVKD come from the germline V gene.

This chain connects TRBV4-3 to TRBJ1-5; D is unclear. Trimming took off 1 base at V and 5 bases at J, with 6 bases between the two ends. The CDR3 is 13 amino acids. Germline CDR1 is LGHNA and CDR2 is YSLEER. The CDR3 sequence is CASSQVSDQPQHF. CDR3 nucleotides: TGCGCCAGCAGCCAAGTTTCGGATCAGCCCCAGCATTTT.

This rearrangement joins TRBV9 to TRBJ1-4; 8 positions match TRBD1. The CDR3 loop spans 14 amino acids. V shed 3 bases and J 6 bases; nucleotides not matched to a gene: 4. Looked up from germline, CDR1 is SGDLS and CDR2 is YYNGEE. Here the CDR3 DNA reads TGTGCCAGCAGCGCAGGACAGGGATATGAAAAACTGTTTTTT. Translating it yields CASSAGQGYEKLFF.

The V gene is TRBV14, the J gene TRBJ2-3; tentatively, D is TRBD2 (6 bases). The V and J ends lost 4 bases and 3 bases respectively, with 11 bases between them. The length of the CDR3 is 14 residues. The germline gives CDR1 SGHDN, CDR2 FVKESK. The CDR3 spells CASSRTGGTDTQYF. CDR3 coding DNA: TGTGCCAGCAGCCGAACCGGGGGAACAGATACGCAGTATTTT.

J is TRBJ1-2 and V is TRBV5-5, with D uncertain. From germline, CDR1 is SGHKS and CDR2 YYEKEE (reference sequence). V dropped 6 bases and J dropped 12 bases, with 21 bases sitting between them. The CDR3 is 13 residues long. CDR3 nucleotides: TGTGCCAGCACCCCATACGGCAGGTCGAAGGACACCTTC. It codes for CASTPYGRSKDTF.

The V gene is TRBV9, the J gene TRBJ2-1; 11 positions match TRBD2. This CDR3 has 15 amino acids. After removal of 0 bases from V and 5 bases from J, the junction contained 1 base not matched to a gene. Germline V gene data show CDR1 as SGDLS and CDR2 as YYNGEE. In DNA, the CDR3 is TGTGCCAGCAGCGTAGAGGGACTAGCGGACAATGAGCAGTTCTTC. Its translation is CASSVEGLADNEQFF.

This clone was seen only a few times. The genes are TRBV2 and TRBJ2-1; the match to TRBD2 covers 9 bases. Germline trimming cut 5 bases from V and 10 bases from J; bases unmatched to any gene: 3. CDR1 is SNHLY, CDR2 FYNNEI, per germline. This CDR3 has 12 amino acids. Written as DNA, the CDR3 is TGTGCCAGCAGTTTTAGCGGGAGCGAGCAGTTCTTC. Its translation: CASSFSGSEQFF.